This is a list of T cell receptor beta chains from one sample in a study of blood T cell repertoires in COVID-19. Sequencing used immunoSEQ multiplex PCR; TCRdb keeps in-frame clones, though not all of them. The data contain approximately 280,000 clones, roughly 90% of them singletons. The sequenced material came from peripheral blood. Receptors were obtained from a woman aged 30 to 39 with COVID-19, enrolled during active disease. Both conserved end residues are part of each CDR3. Each record gives: D gene, J gene, V gene, clone size, CDR3 DNA, CDR3 protein. A D gene is named only where the DNA matches it firmly. Clone size, where shown, is once, few, many, or a class for clones that have expanded.

NA TRBJ2-5 TRBV9 NA TGTGCCAGCAGCCCGTTACTAAGCGGACAAGAGACCCAGTACTTC CASSPLLSGQETQYF
TRBD2 TRBJ2-1 TRBV19 once TGTGCCAGTAGTATAGTCACTAGCGGGAGCCGGGAGCAGTTCTTC CASSIVTSGSREQFF
NA TRBJ2-7 TRBV14 NA TGTGCCAGCAGCCAAGATTTGGGGCGGCGGTACGAGCAGTACTTC CASSQDLGRRYEQYF
TRBD2 TRBJ2-7 TRBV7-3 NA TGTGCCAGCAGCTTATCCGGGAGGGACGGCTACGAGCAGTACTTC CASSLSGRDGYEQYF
TRBD1 TRBJ2-7 TRBV11-3 NA TGTGCCAGCAGCCCTGGACAGGACTACGAGCAGTACTTC CASSPGQDYEQYF
NA TRBJ1-4 TRBV28 NA TGTGCCAGCAGTTTATTTCAGGGCGGTAATGAAAAACTGTTTTTT CASSLFQGGNEKLFF
NA TRBJ2-3 TRBV24-1 NA TGTGCCACCAGTGAAGGGGACACTAATACGCAGTATTTT CATSEGDTNTQYF
TRBD2 TRBJ2-2 TRBV7-3 once TGTGCCAGCAGCTTGACTCTAGCGGGAGGACCTAACACCGGGGAGCTGTTTTTT CASSLTLAGGPNTGELFF
NA TRBJ2-3 TRBV24-1 NA TGTGCCACCGGAGGGCCGGGACGTGTTCCAGATACGCAGTATTTT CATGGPGRVPDTQYF
NA TRBJ1-1 TRBV28 NA TGTGCCAGCACCCCTATCCGGAGGACAGCCGAGTCTTTCTTT CASTPIRRTAESFF
NA TRBJ2-2 TRBV7-9 NA TGTGCCAGCAGCTCAGGATCCACCGGGGAGCTGTTTTTT CASSSGSTGELFF
NA TRBJ2-3 TRBV29-1 NA TGCAGCGTTTCATCCAGCACAGATACGCAGTATTTT CSVSSSTDTQYF
TRBD1 TRBJ2-5 TRBV5-4 NA TGTGCCAGCAGCTTGGACGTCAGGGGGCCACAAGAGACCCAGTACTTC CASSLDVRGPQETQYF
NA TRBJ2-7 TRBV10-3 few TGTGCCACCTCCCCCCGGGTGGAGCAGTACTTC CATSPRVEQYF
NA TRBJ2-7 TRBV18 NA TGTGCCAGCTCGCTCCTGGGAGAGGCCTACGAGCAGTACTTC CASSLLGEAYEQYF
NA TRBJ1-1 TRBV30 NA TGTGCCTGGAGCCCGGCCTTTTGGGACAACCCAAGGGCCACTGAAGCTTTCTTT CAWSPAFWDNPRATEAFF
NA TRBJ2-6 TRBV6-2/TRBV6-3 NA TGTGCCAGCAGTCTGCGCAGGGGTGGAGGGGCCAACGTCCTGACTTTC CASSLRRGGGANVLTF
TRBD2 TRBJ2-3 TRBV24-1 NA TGTGCCACCCGCGGGAGACTTAGCACAGATACGCAGTATTTT CATRGRLSTDTQYF
NA TRBJ2-7 TRBV28 NA TGTGCCAGCATCCCGGTTCGGGGGGCGAGGGAGCAGTACTTC CASIPVRGAREQYF
NA TRBJ1-3 TRBV10-2 NA TGCGCCAGCAGTCACTCGGGGGGGTCCCTGCCTGGAAACACCATATATTTT CASSHSGGSLPGNTIYF
TRBD2 TRBJ2-1 TRBV7-2 NA TGTGCCAGCAGCCCTAGCGGGAGGGCGTCGGATGAGCAGTTCTTC CASSPSGRASDEQFF
NA TRBJ1-4 TRBV30 NA TGTGCCGGAGGAGGGGAGACCCATAATGAAAAACTGTTTTTT CAGGGETHNEKLFF
TRBD1 TRBJ2-7 TRBV10-3 NA TGTGCCACCAACTCGGGACAGGGATACGAGCAGTACTTC CATNSGQGYEQYF
NA TRBJ1-3 TRBV5-1 once TGCGCCAGCAGCTTGTGGCCGATAGCAGGAAACACCATATATTTT CASSLWPIAGNTIYF
TRBD2 TRBJ2-1 TRBV5-6 NA TGTGCCAGCAGCCCCTCCGGGACTAGCTCCTACAATGAGCAGTTCTTC CASSPSGTSSYNEQFF
TRBD1 TRBJ1-1 TRBV7-9 NA TGTGCCAGCAGCCCCGGAGCCGGGACAGGGAAGATAAACACTGAAGCTTTCTTT CASSPGAGTGKINTEAFF
NA TRBJ2-6 TRBV5-1 NA TGCGCCAGTTTCCGGGACTCTGGGGCCAACGTCCTGACTTTC CASFRDSGANVLTF
TRBD2 TRBJ2-3 TRBV28 NA TGTGCCATCTCTGAATTCGGCGGGGGTGATACAGATACGCAGTATTTT CAISEFGGGDTDTQYF
TRBD1 TRBJ2-7 TRBV7-2 NA TGTGCCAGCAGCCCAGACAGGGGGCGCAACGACGAGCAGTACTTC CASSPDRGRNDEQYF